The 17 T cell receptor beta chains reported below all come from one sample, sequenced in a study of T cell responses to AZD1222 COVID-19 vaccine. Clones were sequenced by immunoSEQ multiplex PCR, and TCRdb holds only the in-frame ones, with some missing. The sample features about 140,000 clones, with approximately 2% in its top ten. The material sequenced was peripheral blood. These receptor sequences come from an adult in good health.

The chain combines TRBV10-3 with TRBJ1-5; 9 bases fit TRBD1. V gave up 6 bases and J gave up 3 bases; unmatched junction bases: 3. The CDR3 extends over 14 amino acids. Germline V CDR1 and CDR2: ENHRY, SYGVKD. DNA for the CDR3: TGTGCCATCAGCCGACAGGGGGACAATCAGCCCCAGCATTTT. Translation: CAISRQGDNQPQHF.

Written as DNA, the CDR3 is TGCGCCAGCAGCTTGGGGCATGCCTGGACAGAATTGAGGGGCTACACCTTC. This sequence encodes CASSLGHAWTELRGYTF. The chain is built from TRBV5-1 and TRBJ1-2; perhaps TRBD1 as D (6 bases). The CDR3 is 17 residues long. V was trimmed by 0 bases and J by 8 bases, leaving 23 bases between them. The germline V gene encodes CDR1 SGHRS and CDR2 YFSETQ.

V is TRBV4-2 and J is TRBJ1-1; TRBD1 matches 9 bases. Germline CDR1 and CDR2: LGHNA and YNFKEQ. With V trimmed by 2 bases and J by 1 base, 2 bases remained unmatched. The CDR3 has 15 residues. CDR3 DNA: TGTGCCAGCAGCCAATCGGGACAGGGGAACACTGAAGCTTTCTTT. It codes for CASSQSGQGNTEAFF.

This chain's CDR3 is CASNGQEIQPQHF. The DNA for the CDR3 is TGTGCCAGCAACGGTCAGGAGATCCAGCCCCAGCATTTT. The V gene is TRBV2, the J gene TRBJ1-5, with D unclear. Germline CDR1 and CDR2: SNHLY and FYNNEI. V lost 7 bases to trimming and J lost 7 bases, with 14 bases between them. The CDR3 has 13 amino acids.

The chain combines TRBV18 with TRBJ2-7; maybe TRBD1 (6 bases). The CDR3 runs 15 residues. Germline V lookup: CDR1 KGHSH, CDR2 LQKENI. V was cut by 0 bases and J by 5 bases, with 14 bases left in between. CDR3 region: CASSPPLQGRDEQYF. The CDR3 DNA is TGTGCCAGCTCACCACCATTACAGGGCAGGGACGAGCAGTACTTC.

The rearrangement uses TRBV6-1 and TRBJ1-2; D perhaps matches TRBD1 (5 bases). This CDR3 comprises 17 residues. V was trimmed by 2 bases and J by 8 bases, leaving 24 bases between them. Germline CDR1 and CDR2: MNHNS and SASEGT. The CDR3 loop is CASSENLRGRESHGYTF. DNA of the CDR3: TGTGCCAGCAGTGAAAATTTGCGAGGCAGGGAATCCCACGGCTACACCTTC.

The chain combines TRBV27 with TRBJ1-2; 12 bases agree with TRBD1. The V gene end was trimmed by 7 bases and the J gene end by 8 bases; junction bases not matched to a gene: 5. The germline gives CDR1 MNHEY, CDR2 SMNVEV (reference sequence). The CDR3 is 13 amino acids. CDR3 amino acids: CASTGTGGDGYTF. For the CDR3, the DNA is TGTGCCAGCACTGGGACAGGGGGCGACGGCTACACCTTC.

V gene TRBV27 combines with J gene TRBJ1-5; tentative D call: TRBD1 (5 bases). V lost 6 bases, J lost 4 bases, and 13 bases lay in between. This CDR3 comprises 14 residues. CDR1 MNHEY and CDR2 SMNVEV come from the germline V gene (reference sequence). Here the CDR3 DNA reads TGTGCCAGCAGGCAGGGCGGGAATAATCAGCCCCAGCATTTT. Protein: CASRQGGNNQPQHF.

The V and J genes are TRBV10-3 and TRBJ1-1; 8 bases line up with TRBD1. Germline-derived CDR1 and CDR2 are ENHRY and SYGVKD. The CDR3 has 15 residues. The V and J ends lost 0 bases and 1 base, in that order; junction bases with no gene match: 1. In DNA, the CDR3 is TGTGCCATCAGTGAGTCAGGACAGGGGAACACTGAAGCTTTCTTT. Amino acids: CAISESGQGNTEAFF.

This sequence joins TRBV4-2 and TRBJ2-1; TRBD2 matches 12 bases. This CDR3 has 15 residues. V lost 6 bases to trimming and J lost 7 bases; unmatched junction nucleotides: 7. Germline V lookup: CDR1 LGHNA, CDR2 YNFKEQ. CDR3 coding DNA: TGTGCCAGCAGTGCTAGCGGGGGGGCAGGAAATGAGCAGTTCTTC. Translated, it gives CASSASGGAGNEQFF.

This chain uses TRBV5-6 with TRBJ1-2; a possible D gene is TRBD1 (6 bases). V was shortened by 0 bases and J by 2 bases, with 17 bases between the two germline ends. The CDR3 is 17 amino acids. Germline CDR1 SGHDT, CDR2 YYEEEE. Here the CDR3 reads CASSLVGWGQFNYGYTF. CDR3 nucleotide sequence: TGTGCCAGCAGCTTGGTAGGTTGGGGGCAATTCAACTATGGCTACACCTTC.

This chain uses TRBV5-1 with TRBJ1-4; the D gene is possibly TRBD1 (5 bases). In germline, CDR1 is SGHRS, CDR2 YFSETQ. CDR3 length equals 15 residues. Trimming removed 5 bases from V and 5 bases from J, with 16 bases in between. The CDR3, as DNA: TGCGCCAGCAGTGGAAACGCAGGGATAAATGAAAAACTGTTTTTT. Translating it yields CASSGNAGINEKLFF. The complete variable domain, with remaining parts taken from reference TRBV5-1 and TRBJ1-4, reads KAGVTQTPRYLIKTRGQQVTLSCSPISGHRSVSWYQQTPGQGLQFLFEYFSETQRNKGNFPGRFSGRQFSNSRSEMNVSTLELGDSALYLCASSGNAGINEKLFFGSGTQLSVL.

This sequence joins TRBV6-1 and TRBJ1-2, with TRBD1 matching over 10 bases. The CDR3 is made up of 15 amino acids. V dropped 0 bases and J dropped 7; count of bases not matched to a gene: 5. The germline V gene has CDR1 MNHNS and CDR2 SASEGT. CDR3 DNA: TGTGCCAGCAGTGAAGCGCTTCGACAGGGGGCTGGCTACACCTTC. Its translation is CASSEALRQGAGYTF.

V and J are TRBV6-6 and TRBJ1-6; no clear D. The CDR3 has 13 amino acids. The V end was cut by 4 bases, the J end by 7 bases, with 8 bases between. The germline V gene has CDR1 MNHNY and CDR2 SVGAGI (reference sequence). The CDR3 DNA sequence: TGTGCCAGCAGTTTACAGAGAAATTCACCCCTCCACTTT. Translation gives CASSLQRNSPLHF.

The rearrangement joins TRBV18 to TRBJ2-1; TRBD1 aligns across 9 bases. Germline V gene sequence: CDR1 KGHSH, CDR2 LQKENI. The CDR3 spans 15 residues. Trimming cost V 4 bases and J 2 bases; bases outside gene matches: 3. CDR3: CASSQDRGTYNEQFF. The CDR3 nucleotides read TGTGCCAGCTCACAAGACAGGGGGACCTACAATGAGCAGTTCTTC.

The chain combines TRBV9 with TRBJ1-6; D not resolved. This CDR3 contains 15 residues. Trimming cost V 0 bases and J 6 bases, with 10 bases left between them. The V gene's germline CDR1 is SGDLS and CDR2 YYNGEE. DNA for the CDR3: TGTGCCAGCAGCGTAGGGAGGTCTCCTAATTCACCCCTCCACTTT. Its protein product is CASSVGRSPNSPLHF.

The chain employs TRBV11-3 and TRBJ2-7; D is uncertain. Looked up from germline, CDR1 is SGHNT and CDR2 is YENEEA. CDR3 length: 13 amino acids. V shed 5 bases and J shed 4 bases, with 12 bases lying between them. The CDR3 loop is CASSTPGRYEQYF. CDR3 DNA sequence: TGTGCCAGCAGCACCCCGGGCCGGTACGAGCAGTACTTC. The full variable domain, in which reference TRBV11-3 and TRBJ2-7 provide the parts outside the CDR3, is EAGVVQSPRYKIIEKKQPVAFWCNPISGHNTLYWYLQNLGQGPELLIRYENEEAVDDSQLPKDRFSAERLKGVDSTLKIQPAELGDSAVYLCASSTPGRYEQYFGPGTRLTVT.